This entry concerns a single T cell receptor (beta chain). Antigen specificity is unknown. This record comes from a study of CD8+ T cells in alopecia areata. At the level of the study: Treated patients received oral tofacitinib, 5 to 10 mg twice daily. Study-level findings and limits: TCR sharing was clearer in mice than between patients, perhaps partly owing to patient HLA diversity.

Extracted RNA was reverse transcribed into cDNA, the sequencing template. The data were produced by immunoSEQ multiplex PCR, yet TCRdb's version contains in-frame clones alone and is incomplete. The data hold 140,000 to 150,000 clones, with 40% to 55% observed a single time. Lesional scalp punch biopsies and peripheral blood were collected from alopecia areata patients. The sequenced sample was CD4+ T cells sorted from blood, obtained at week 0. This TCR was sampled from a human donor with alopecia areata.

CDR3 sequence: CASSLGVYEQYF. The CDR3, as DNA: TGTGCCAGCAGCTTAGGAGTCTACGAGCAGTACTTC. The rearrangement uses TRBV7-9 and TRBJ2-7; D is unresolved. Trimming took 1 base from V and 3 from J, leaving 4 bases between them. Looked up from germline, CDR1 is SEHNR and CDR2 is FQNEAQ (reference sequence). This CDR3 has 12 amino acids.